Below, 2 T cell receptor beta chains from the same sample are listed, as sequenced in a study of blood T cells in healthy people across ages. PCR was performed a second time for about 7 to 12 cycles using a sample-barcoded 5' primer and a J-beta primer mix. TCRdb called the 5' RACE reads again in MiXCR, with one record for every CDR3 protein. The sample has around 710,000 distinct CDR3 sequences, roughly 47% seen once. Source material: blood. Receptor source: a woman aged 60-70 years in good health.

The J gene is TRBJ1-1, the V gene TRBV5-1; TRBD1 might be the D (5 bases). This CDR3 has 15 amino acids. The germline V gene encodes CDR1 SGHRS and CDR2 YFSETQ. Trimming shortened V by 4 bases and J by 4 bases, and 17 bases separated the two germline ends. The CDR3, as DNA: TGCGCCAGCAGCGGCCGGGGGGAACGAGGCACTGAAGCTTTCTTT. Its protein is CASSGRGERGTEAFF.

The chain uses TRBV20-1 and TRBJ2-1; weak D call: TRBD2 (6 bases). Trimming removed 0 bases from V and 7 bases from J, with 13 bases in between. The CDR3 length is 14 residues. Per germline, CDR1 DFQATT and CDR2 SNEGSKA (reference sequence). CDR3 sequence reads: CSARDSSGVNEQFF. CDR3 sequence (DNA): TGCAGTGCTAGAGATAGTAGCGGTGTAAATGAGCAGTTCTTC.